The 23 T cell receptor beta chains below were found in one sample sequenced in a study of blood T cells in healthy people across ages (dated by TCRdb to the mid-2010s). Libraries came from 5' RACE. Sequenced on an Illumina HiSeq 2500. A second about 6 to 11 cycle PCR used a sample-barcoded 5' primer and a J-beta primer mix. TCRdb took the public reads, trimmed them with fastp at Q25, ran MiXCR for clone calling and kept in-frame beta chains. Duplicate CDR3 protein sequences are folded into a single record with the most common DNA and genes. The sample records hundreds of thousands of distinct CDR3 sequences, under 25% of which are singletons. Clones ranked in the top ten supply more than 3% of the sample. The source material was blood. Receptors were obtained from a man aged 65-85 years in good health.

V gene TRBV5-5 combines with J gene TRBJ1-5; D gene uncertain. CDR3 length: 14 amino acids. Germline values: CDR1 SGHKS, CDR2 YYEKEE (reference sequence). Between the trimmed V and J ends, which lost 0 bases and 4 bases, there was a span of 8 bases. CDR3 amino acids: CASSLGVGNQPQHF. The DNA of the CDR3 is TGTGCCAGCAGCTTGGGAGTCGGAAATCAGCCCCAGCATTTT.

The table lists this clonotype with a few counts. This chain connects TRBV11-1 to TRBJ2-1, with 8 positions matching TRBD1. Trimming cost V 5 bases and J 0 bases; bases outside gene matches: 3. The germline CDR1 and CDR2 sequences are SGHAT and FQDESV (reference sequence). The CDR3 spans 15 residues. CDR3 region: CASSATGASYNEQFF. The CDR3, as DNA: TGTGCCAGCAGCGCGACAGGGGCCTCCTACAATGAGCAGTTCTTC. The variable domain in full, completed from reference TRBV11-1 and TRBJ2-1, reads EAEVAQSPRYKITEKSQAVAFWCDPISGHATLYWYRQILGQGPELLVQFQDESVVDDSQLPKDRFSAERLKGVDSTLKIQPAELGDSAMYLCASSATGASYNEQFFGPGTRLTVL.

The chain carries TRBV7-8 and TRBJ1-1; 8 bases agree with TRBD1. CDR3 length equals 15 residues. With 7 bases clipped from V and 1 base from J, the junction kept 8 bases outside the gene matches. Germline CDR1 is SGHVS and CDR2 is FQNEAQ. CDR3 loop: CASNIQGAGNTEAFF. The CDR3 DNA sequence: TGTGCCAGCAACATTCAGGGGGCAGGGAACACTGAAGCTTTCTTT.

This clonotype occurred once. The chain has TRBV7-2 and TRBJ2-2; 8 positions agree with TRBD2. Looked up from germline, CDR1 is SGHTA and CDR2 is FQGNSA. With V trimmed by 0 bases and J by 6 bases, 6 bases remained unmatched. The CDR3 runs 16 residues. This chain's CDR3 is CASSLATSESSGELFF. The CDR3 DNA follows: TGTGCCAGCAGCTTAGCGACTAGCGAGAGCTCCGGGGAGCTGTTTTTT.

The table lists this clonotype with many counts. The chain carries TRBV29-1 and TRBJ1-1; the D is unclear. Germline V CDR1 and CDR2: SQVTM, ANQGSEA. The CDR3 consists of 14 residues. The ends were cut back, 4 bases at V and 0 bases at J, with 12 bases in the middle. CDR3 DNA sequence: TGCAGCGTTGGGACCGTCCCCATGAACACTGAAGCTTTCTTT. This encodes CSVGTVPMNTEAFF.

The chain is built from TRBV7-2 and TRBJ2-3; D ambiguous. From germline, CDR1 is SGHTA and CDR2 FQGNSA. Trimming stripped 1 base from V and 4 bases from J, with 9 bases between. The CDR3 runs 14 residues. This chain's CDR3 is CASSLGPRSDTQYF. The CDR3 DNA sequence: TGTGCCAGCAGCTTAGGACCCAGGTCAGATACGCAGTATTTT.

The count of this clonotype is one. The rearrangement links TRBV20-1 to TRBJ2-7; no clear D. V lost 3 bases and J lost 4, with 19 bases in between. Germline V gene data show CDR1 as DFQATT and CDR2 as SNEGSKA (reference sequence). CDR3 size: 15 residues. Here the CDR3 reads CSASAPQSPLYEQYF. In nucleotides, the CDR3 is TGCAGTGCTAGCGCCCCACAGAGTCCTTTGTACGAGCAGTACTTC.

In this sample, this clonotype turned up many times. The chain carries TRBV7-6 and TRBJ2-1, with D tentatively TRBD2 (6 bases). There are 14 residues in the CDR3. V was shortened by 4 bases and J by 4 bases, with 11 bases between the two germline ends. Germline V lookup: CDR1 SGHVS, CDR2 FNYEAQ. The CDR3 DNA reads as TGTGCCAGCAGCTCGGAAGCGGGTTACAATGAGCAGTTCTTC. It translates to CASSSEAGYNEQFF.

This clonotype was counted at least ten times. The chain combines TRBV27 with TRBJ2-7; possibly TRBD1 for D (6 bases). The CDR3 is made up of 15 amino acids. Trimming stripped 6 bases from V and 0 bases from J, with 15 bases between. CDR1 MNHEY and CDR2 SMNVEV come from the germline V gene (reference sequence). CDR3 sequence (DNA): TGTGCCAGCAGCAGAACAGGGAGACACTCCTACGAGCAGTACTTC. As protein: CASSRTGRHSYEQYF.

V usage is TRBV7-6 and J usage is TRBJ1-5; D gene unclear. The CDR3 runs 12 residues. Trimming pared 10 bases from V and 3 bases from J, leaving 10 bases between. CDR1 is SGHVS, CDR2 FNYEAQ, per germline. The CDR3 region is CANWQSNQPQHF. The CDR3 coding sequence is TGTGCCAACTGGCAGTCCAATCAGCCCCAGCATTTT.

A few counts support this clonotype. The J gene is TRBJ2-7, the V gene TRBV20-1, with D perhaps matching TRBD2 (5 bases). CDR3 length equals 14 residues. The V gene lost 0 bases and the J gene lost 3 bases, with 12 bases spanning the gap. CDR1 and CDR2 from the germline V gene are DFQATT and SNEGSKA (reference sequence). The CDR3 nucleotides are TGCAGTGCTAGAGATCAGCGGAGACACTACGAGCAGTACTTC. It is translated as CSARDQRRHYEQYF.

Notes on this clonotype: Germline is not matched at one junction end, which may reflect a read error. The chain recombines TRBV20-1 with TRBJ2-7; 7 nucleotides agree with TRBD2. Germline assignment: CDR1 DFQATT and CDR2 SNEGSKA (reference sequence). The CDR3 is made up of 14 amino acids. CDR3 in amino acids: CSARERGSFGEQYF. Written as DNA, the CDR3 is TGCAGTGCCAGAGAGCGGGGAAGTTTTGGGGAGCAGTACTTC.

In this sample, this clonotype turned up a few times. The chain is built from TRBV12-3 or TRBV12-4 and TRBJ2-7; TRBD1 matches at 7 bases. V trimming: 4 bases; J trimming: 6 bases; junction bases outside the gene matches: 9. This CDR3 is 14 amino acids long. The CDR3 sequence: CASSSQGRATEQYF. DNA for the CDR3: TGTGCCAGCAGTTCACAGGGGCGGGCAACCGAGCAGTACTTC.

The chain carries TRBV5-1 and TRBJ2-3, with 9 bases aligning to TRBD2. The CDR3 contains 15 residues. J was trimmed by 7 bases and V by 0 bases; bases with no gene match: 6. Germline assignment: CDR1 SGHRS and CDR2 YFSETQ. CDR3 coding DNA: TGCGCCAGCAGCTTGGAGGGACTAGCCAGGAATACGCAGTATTTT. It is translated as CASSLEGLARNTQYF.

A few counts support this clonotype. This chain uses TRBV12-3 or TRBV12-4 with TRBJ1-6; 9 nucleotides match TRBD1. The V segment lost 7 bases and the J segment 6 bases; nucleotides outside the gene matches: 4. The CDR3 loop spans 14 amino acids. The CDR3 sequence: CASNAGQGNSPLHF. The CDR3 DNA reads TGTGCCAGCAATGCGGGACAGGGTAATTCACCCCTCCACTTT.

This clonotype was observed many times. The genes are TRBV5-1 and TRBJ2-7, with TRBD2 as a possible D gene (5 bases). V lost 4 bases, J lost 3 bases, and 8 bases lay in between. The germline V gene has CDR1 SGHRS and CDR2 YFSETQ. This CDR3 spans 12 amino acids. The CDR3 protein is CASSITSYEQYF. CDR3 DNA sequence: TGCGCCAGCAGCATTACTAGCTACGAGCAGTACTTC.

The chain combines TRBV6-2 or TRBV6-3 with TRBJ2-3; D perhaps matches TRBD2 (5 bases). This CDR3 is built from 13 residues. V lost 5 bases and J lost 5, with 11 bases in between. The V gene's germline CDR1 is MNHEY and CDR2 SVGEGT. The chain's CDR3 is CASSNHRGDTQYF. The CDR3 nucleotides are TGTGCCAGCAGTAACCACCGGGGAGATACGCAGTATTTT.

CDR3 residues: CSARGDLSTEAFF. The CDR3 coding sequence is TGCAGTGCTAGAGGGGACCTGTCCACTGAAGCTTTCTTT. V and J are TRBV20-1 and TRBJ1-1; D perhaps matches TRBD1 (5 bases). The CDR3 contains 13 residues. CDR1 is DFQATT and CDR2 is SNEGSKA in the germline V gene (reference sequence). Trimming took off 1 base at V and 4 bases at J, with 10 bases between the two ends.

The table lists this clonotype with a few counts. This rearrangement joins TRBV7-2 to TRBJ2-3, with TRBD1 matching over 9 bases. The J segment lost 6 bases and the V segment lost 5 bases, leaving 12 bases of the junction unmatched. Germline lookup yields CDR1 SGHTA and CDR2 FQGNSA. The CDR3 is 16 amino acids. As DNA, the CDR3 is TGTGCCAGCAGCCAACCCCCGGGGACAGGGTCTGATACGCAGTATTTT. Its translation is CASSQPPGTGSDTQYF. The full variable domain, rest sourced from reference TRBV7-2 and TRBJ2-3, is GAGVSQSPSNKVTEKGKDVELRCDPISGHTALYWYRQSLGQGLEFLIYFQGNSAPDKSGLPSDRFSAERTGGSVSTLTIQRTQQEDSAVYLCASSQPPGTGSDTQYFGPGTRLTVL.

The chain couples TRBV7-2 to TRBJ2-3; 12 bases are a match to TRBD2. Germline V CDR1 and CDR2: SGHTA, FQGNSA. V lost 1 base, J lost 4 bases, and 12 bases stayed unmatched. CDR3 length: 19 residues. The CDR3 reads CASSLVPDSSGRAPDTQYF. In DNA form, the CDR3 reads TGTGCCAGCAGCTTAGTCCCTGATTCTAGCGGGAGGGCCCCAGATACGCAGTATTTT.

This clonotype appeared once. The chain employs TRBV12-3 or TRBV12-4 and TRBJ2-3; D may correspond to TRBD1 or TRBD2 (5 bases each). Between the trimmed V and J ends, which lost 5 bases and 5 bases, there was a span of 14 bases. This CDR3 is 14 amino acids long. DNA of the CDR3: TGTGCCAGCAGTCGGATGGTGAGGGGAGATACGCAGTATTTT. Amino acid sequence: CASSRMVRGDTQYF.

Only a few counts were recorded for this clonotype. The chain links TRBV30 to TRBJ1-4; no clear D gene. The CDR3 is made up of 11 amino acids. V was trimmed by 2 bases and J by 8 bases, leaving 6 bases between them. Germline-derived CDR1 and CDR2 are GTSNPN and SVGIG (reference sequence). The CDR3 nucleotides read TGTGCCTGGAGTCTTAAAGAAAAACTGTTTTTT. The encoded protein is CAWSLKEKLFF.

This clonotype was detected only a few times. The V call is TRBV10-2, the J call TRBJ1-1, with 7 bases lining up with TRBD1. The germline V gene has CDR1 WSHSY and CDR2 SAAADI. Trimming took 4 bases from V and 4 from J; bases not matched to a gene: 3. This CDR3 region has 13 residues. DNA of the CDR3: TGCGCCAGCAGTGCGCAGGGGGGCACTGAAGCTTTCTTT. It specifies CASSAQGGTEAFF.